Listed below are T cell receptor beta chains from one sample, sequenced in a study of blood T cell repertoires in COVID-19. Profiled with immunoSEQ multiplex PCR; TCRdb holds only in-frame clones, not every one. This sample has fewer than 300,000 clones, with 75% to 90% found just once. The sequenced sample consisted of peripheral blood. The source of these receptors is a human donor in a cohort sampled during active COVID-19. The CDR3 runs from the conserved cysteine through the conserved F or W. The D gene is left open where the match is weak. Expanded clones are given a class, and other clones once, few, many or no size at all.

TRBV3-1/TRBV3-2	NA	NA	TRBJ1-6	CASSQDQGGSYNSPLHF	TGTGCCAGCAGCCAAGATCAAGGGGGATCCTATAATTCACCCCTCCACTTT
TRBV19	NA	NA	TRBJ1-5	CASSRTGTYSNQPQHF	TGTGCCAGTAGCCGTACCGGGACATATAGCAATCAGCCCCAGCATTTT
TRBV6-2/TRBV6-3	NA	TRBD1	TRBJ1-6	CASSFSNRGRSPLHF	TGTGCCAGCAGTTTTTCTAACAGGGGCCGATCACCCCTCCACTTT
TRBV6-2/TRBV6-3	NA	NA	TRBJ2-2	CASSPAWAGGLGELFF	TGTGCCAGCAGCCCGGCGTGGGCAGGCGGACTCGGGGAGCTGTTTTTT
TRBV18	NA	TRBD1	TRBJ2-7	CASSWDSPYEQYF	TGTGCCAGCTCTTGGGACAGTCCCTACGAGCAGTACTTC
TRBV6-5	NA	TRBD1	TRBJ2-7	CASSQGQGYEQYF	TGTGCCAGCAGTCAGGGACAGGGCTACGAGCAGTACTTC
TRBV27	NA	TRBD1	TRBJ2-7	CASSWTGRDPYEQYF	TGTGCCAGCAGTTGGACAGGGAGAGACCCCTACGAGCAGTACTTC
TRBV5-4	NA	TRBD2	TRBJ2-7	CASSPGTSVGEQYF	TGTGCCAGCAGCCCGGGGACTAGTGTGGGGGAGCAGTACTTC
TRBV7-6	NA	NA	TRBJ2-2	CASSYRGPNTGELFF	TGTGCCAGCAGCTACAGAGGGCCCAACACCGGGGAGCTGTTTTTT
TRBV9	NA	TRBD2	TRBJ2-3	CASSGGLAGPGKFTDTQYF	TGTGCCAGCAGCGGGGGACTAGCGGGACCAGGAAAGTTCACAGATACGCAGTATTTT
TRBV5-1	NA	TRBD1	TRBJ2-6	CASRSRRTGEISGANVLTF	TGCGCCAGCAGATCTCGTAGGACAGGGGAAATCTCTGGGGCCAACGTCCTGACTTTC
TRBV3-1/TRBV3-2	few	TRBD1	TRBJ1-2	CASSQGPIIGTVYGYTF	TGTGCCAGCAGCCAAGGCCCCATCATCGGGACAGTCTATGGCTACACCTTC
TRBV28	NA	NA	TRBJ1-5	CASSWGRVGTSQPQHF	TGTGCCAGCAGTTGGGGCAGGGTCGGTACCAGTCAGCCCCAGCATTTT
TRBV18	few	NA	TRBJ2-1	CASSPLRAIEQFF	TGTGCCAGCTCACCACTCCGAGCAATTGAGCAGTTCTTC
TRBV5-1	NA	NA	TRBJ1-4	CASSLGTGAGEKLFF	TGCGCCAGCAGCTTGGGGACGGGAGCGGGTGAAAAACTGTTTTTT
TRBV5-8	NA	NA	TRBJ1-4	CASSLGQTTNEKLFF	TGTGCCAGCAGCTTGGGACAGACAACTAATGAAAAACTGTTTTTT
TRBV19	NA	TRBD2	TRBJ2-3	CASSSGTSGSFTDTQYF	TGTGCCAGTAGTTCGGGGACTAGCGGAAGTTTCACAGATACGCAGTATTTT
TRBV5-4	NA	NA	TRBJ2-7	CASSFGDEQYF	TGTGCCAGCAGCTTCGGAGACGAGCAGTACTTC
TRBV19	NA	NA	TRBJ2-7	CASSIGQGLSYEQYF	TGTGCCAGTAGTATAGGGCAGGGACTCTCCTACGAGCAGTACTTC
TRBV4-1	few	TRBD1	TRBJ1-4	CASSQLRDRGNEKLFF	TGCGCCAGCAGCCAGCTCCGGGACAGGGGGAATGAAAAACTGTTTTTT
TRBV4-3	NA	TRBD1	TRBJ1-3	CASSQQGAGNTIYF	TGCGCCAGCAGCCAACAGGGGGCCGGAAACACCATATATTTT
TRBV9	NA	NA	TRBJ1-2	CASSVGTEAYGYTF	TGTGCCAGCAGCGTAGGAACGGAGGCCTATGGCTACACCTTC
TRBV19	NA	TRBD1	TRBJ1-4	CASTAKGQGNEKLFF	TGTGCCAGTACCGCTAAGGGACAGGGGAATGAAAAACTGTTTTTT
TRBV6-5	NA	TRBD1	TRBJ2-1	CASRRDSSYNEQFF	TGTGCCAGCAGAAGGGACAGCTCCTACAATGAGCAGTTCTTC
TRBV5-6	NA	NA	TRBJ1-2	CASSLYGGSGYGYTF	TGTGCCAGCAGCTTGTACGGGGGGTCTGGCTATGGCTACACCTTC
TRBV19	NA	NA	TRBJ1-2	CASSPSDFLGYYGYTF	TGTGCCAGTAGTCCTTCGGACTTTCTAGGATACTATGGCTACACCTTC
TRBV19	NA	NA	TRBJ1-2	CASSMGPGYGYTF	TGTGCCAGTAGTATGGGGCCAGGGTATGGCTACACCTTC
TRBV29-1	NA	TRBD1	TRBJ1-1	CSGRQGSTEAFF	TGCAGCGGAAGACAGGGTTCCACTGAAGCTTTCTTT
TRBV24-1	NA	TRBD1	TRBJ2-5	CATSDYGTGQETQYF	TGTGCCACCAGTGATTACGGGACAGGGCAAGAGACCCAGTACTTC
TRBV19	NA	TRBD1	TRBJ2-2	CASSGSRDRVFNTGELFF	TGTGCCAGTAGTGGATCTCGGGACAGGGTCTTCAACACCGGGGAGCTGTTTTTT
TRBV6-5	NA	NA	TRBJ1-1	CASSYWGRKGTEAFF	TGTGCCAGCAGTTACTGGGGGCGTAAGGGCACTGAAGCTTTCTTT
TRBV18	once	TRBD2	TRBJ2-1	CASSSTSGSVNEQFF	TGTGCCAGCTCATCGACTAGCGGGAGCGTCAATGAGCAGTTCTTC
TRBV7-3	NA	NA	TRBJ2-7	CASSEAGNSYEQYF	TGTGCCAGCAGCGAAGCAGGTAACTCCTACGAGCAGTACTTC
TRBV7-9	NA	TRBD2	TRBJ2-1	CASSLDLVFGTINEQFF	TGTGCCAGCAGCTTAGACTTAGTTTTTGGGACTATCAATGAGCAGTTCTTC
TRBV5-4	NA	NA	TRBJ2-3	CASSSPTSTDTQYF	TGTGCCAGCAGCTCGCCTACTAGCACAGATACGCAGTATTTT
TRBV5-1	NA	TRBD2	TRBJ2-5	CASSLERGVLETQYF	TGCGCCAGCAGCTTAGAGCGGGGGGTCTTAGAGACCCAGTACTTC
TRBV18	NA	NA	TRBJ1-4	CASSRGAGPNEKLFF	TGTGCCAGCTCACGCGGTGCGGGACCTAATGAAAAACTGTTTTTT
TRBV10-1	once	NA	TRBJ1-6	CASSTAFRGHYYNSPLHF	TGCGCCAGCAGCACCGCATTTCGGGGACACTATTATAATTCACCCCTCCACTTT
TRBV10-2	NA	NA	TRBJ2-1	CASRASGADNEQFF	TGCGCCAGCAGGGCGTCAGGGGCAGACAATGAGCAGTTCTTC
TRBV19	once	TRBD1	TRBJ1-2	CASTKRVQGNYGYTF	TGTGCCAGTACAAAAAGAGTACAGGGGAACTATGGCTACACCTTC